This T cell receptor beta chain was captured in a study of control samples from healthy donors and cancer patients. CDR1 and CDR2 from the germline V gene are DFQATT and SNEGSKA (reference sequence). This CDR3 has 11 amino acids. Between the trimmed V and J ends, which lost 6 bases and 5 bases, there was a span of 11 bases. The assay was immunoSEQ multiplex PCR, and TCRdb's table has in-frame clones only and misses some. The data show roughly 450,000 clones, approximately 92% seen once. In its sample, this clone was seen a few times. The clonotype was recovered from a man aged 40-49 years with head and neck cancer. Sequenced: PBMCs. V usage is TRBV20-1 and J usage is TRBJ2-7; the D gene is possibly TRBD1 (6 bases). The CDR3 sequence is CSAQQGDEQYF. The CDR3, as DNA: TGCAGTGCGCAACAGGGCGACGAGCAGTACTTC.